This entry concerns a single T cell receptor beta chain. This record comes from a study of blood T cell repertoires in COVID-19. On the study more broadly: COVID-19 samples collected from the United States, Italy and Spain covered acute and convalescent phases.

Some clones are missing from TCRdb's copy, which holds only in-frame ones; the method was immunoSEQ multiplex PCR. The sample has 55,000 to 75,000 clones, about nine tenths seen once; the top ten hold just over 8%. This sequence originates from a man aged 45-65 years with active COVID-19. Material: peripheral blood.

CDR3 bases: TGTGCCAGCAGACAGGGGGGGATGAACACTGAAGCTTTCTTT. Translation: CASRQGGMNTEAFF. The rearrangement links TRBV27 to TRBJ1-1, with 8 nucleotides matching TRBD1. Germline-derived CDR1 and CDR2 are MNHEY and SMNVEV (reference sequence). CDR3 size: 14 residues. Losses at the gene ends were 6 bases for V and 0 bases for J; bases not matched to a gene: 3.